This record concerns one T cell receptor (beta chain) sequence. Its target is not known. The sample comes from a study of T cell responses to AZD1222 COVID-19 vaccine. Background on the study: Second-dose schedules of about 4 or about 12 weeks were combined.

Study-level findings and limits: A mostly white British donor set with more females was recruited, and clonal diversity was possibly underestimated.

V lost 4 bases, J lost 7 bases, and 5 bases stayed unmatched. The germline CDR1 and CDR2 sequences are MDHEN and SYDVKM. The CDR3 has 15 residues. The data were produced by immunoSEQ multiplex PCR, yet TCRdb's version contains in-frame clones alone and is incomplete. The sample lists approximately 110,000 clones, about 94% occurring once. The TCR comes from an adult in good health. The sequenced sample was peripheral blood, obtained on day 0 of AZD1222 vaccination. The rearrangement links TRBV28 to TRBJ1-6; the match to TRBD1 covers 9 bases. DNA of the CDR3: TGTGCCAGCAGTTACCCGACAGGGGGAAATTCACCCCTCCACTTT. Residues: CASSYPTGGNSPLHF.